This entry lists 24 T cell receptor beta chains sequenced from one sample in a study of identical twins. TCRdb redid the calling of the 5' RACE reads with MiXCR, one entry per CDR3 protein. The table has around 690,000 distinct CDR3 sequences, around 21% seen once. These data also featured in a second study, about T cells expressing NK-cell markers.

Specimen: PBMCs. These receptors were taken from a woman aged 18-29 years in good health.

The chain joins TRBV28 to TRBJ1-3; D might be TRBD1 (5 bases). Germline V gives CDR1 MDHEN, CDR2 SYDVKM. The CDR3 loop spans 13 amino acids. V lost 8 bases and J 1 base, leaving 9 bases between the germline ends. CDR3 in DNA: TGTGCCAGCCACGGGGGGTCTGGAAACACCATATATTTT. Protein sequence: CASHGGSGNTIYF.

The chain carries TRBV12-3 or TRBV12-4 and TRBJ1-1, with 9 bases lining up with TRBD1. The CDR3 consists of 14 residues. Unmatched junction bases numbered 5, after V lost 4 bases and J lost 5 bases. CDR3: CASSWGQGWTEAFF. CDR3 DNA: TGTGCCAGCAGTTGGGGACAGGGCTGGACTGAAGCTTTCTTT.

The chain combines TRBV5-1 with TRBJ2-7, with TRBD1 identical over 7 bases. V lost 4 bases to trimming and J lost 1 base; unmatched junction nucleotides: 8. Germline CDR1 and CDR2: SGHRS and YFSETQ. This CDR3 spans 15 amino acids. The CDR3 spells CASSIPGQTSYEQYF. The CDR3 bases are TGCGCCAGCAGCATTCCGGGACAGACATCCTACGAGCAGTACTTC.

The chain links TRBV13 to TRBJ2-3; D remains ambiguous. Germline-derived CDR1 and CDR2 are PRHDT and FYEKMQ (reference sequence). The CDR3 sequence is 12 residues long. With 0 bases removed from V and 8 bases from J, the gap between germline ends came to 6 bases. The CDR3 DNA sequence: TGTGCCAGCAGCTTAGGCCTGGCTACGCAGTATTTT. Translation: CASSLGLATQYF.

A few counts support this clonotype. The chain joins TRBV20-1 to TRBJ1-2; TRBD1 agrees at 9 bases. Germline assignment: CDR1 DFQATT and CDR2 SNEGSKA (reference sequence). The ends lost 6 bases at V and 8 bases at J; junction bases unmatched: 16. This CDR3 contains 15 residues. The CDR3, as DNA: TGCAGTGCGCGAAGTCCCGGGACAGGGCTGAGAGGCTACACCTTC. This encodes CSARSPGTGLRGYTF.

This chain's CDR3 is CATEQSQNEQFF. The CDR3, as DNA: TGTGCCACCGAGCAGTCCCAAAATGAGCAGTTCTTC. This chain uses TRBV15 with TRBJ2-1; D uncertain. This CDR3 has 12 amino acids. The V gene lost 8 bases and the J gene lost 7 bases, with 12 bases spanning the gap. CDR1 LNHNV and CDR2 YYDKDF come from the germline V gene (reference sequence).

As DNA, the CDR3 is TGTGCCAGCAGCGGCGGACAGGTCTTGAATACGCAGTATTTT. Translated: CASSGGQVLNTQYF. This chain links TRBV9 with TRBJ2-3, with 7 bases fitting TRBD1. The V gene end was trimmed by 3 bases and the J gene end by 7 bases; junction bases not matched to a gene: 8. Germline CDR1 is SGDLS and CDR2 is YYNGEE. This CDR3 comprises 14 residues.

This clonotype was counted a few times. The V gene is TRBV6-1, the J gene TRBJ1-4; D is uncertain. Germline loops: CDR1 MNHNS, CDR2 SASEGT. This CDR3 has 14 residues. Trimming cost V 3 bases and J 4 bases, with 9 bases left between them. CDR3 region: CASSDRSLNEKLFF. CDR3 nucleotide sequence: TGTGCCAGCAGTGACAGATCTCTTAATGAAAAACTGTTTTTT.

V and J are TRBV4-1 and TRBJ2-3; 11 positions agree with TRBD1. Per germline, CDR1 MGHRA and CDR2 YSYEKL. CDR3 length: 17 residues. Trimming took 2 bases from V and 3 from J; bases not matched to a gene: 7. In DNA, the CDR3 is TGCGCCAGCAGCCAAAGTGGGACAGGGGGGGTAACAGATACGCAGTATTTT. It encodes CASSQSGTGGVTDTQYF.

The chain uses TRBV2 and TRBJ2-3; D gene uncertain. The CDR3 is 13 residues long. Trimming stripped 4 bases from V and 6 bases from J, with 11 bases between. Looked up from germline, CDR1 is SNHLY and CDR2 is FYNNEI. CDR3 region: CASSVVMYDTQYF. The CDR3 DNA sequence: TGTGCCAGCAGTGTGGTTATGTACGATACGCAGTATTTT.

V is TRBV6-1 and J is TRBJ1-2; no clear D gene. The germline V gene has CDR1 MNHNS and CDR2 SASEGT. The germline V and J ends were trimmed by 3 bases and 3 bases, with 11 bases remaining between them. This CDR3 spans 14 amino acids. CDR3 protein: CASSERPHYYGYTF. In DNA, the CDR3 is TGTGCCAGCAGTGAGAGACCTCATTACTATGGCTACACCTTC.

This clonotype turned up a few times. Written as DNA, the CDR3 is TGTGCCAGCAGTTGGCCTAGCGGGCCCACTGCCTACAATGAGCAGTTCTTC. This translates into CASSWPSGPTAYNEQFF. The chain carries TRBV12-3 or TRBV12-4 and TRBJ2-1; 8 positions match TRBD2. The ends lost 4 bases at V and 2 bases at J; junction bases unmatched: 10. The CDR3 loop spans 17 amino acids.

This clonotype has more than one count but fewer than ten. The chain combines TRBV4-1 with TRBJ2-1; D perhaps matches TRBD2 (6 bases). CDR1 and CDR2 from the germline V gene are MGHRA and YSYEKL. CDR3 size: 13 residues. Trimming took off 3 bases at V and 10 bases at J, with 13 bases between the two ends. The CDR3 reads CASSQDRRVEQFF. In nucleotides, the CDR3 is TGCGCCAGCAGCCAGGATCGGAGGGTGGAGCAGTTCTTC.

The V and J genes are TRBV29-1 and TRBJ2-3, with D possibly TRBD1 on 6 matching bases. Germline V gene lookup returns CDR1 SQVTM and CDR2 ANQGSEA. Trimming shortened V by 7 bases and J by 2 bases, and 19 bases separated the two germline ends. This CDR3 has 15 residues. The CDR3 protein is CSAGVGQGYTDTQYF. CDR3 DNA: TGCAGCGCCGGAGTGGGGCAGGGGTACACAGATACGCAGTATTTT.

The J gene is TRBJ1-2, the V gene TRBV29-1; D is unclear. The CDR3 extends over 14 amino acids. The germline CDR1 and CDR2 sequences are SQVTM and ANQGSEA. V dropped 4 bases and J dropped 7 bases, with 19 bases sitting between them. In DNA form, the CDR3 reads TGCAGCGTTGCCCCGCTTAACCTATCGGGTGGCTACACCTTC. Its translation: CSVAPLNLSGGYTF.

This clonotype occurred a few times. The chain uses TRBV10-3 and TRBJ2-5; no definite D call. Trimming shortened V by 2 bases and J by 4 bases, and 14 bases separated the two germline ends. The germline V gene encodes CDR1 ENHRY and CDR2 SYGVKD. The CDR3 has 15 amino acids. The chain's CDR3 is CAISEGSSQGETQYF. The DNA for the CDR3 is TGTGCCATCAGTGAGGGCAGTTCCCAAGGAGAGACCCAGTACTTC.

This chain links TRBV20-1 with TRBJ2-1; 11 bases fit TRBD2. V gave up 5 bases and J gave up 7 bases; unmatched junction bases: 7. The CDR3 runs to 14 residues. CDR1 and CDR2 (germline): DFQATT, SNEGSKA (reference sequence). The CDR3 is CSARPSGGRNEQFF. The CDR3 DNA is TGCAGTGCTCGTCCTAGCGGGGGGAGAAATGAGCAGTTCTTC.

The chain uses TRBV18 and TRBJ2-5, with 7 bases that match TRBD1. The CDR3 consists of 15 residues. Germline CDR1 and CDR2: KGHSH and LQKENI. V lost 2 bases and J lost 2; bases outside the gene matches: 5. CDR3 bases: TGTGCCAGCTCACCAAGGGACAGAAGGCAAGAGACCCAGTACTTC. Translated, it gives CASSPRDRRQETQYF.

The table lists this clonotype with a few counts. V and J are TRBV5-1 and TRBJ1-1, with D unclear. V was cut by 1 base and J by 5 bases, with 15 bases left in between. Germline V gene lookup returns CDR1 SGHRS and CDR2 YFSETQ. The CDR3 runs to 15 residues. The CDR3 region has the DNA TGCGCCAGCAGCTTGTGGACCGCGAAACCTACTGAAGCTTTCTTT. Its translation: CASSLWTAKPTEAFF.

The genes are TRBV24-1 and TRBJ2-3; 11 nucleotides agree with TRBD2. The CDR3 runs to 13 residues. Germline loops: CDR1 KGHDR, CDR2 SFDVKD. J lost 5 bases, V lost 10 bases, and 4 bases had no gene match. For the CDR3, the DNA is TGTGCCACTAGCGGGGGGGCTTTAGATACGCAGTATTTT. Protein: CATSGGALDTQYF.

CDR3 protein: CASSDAGVGNEQYF. CDR3 nucleotides: TGTGCCAGCAGCGACGCGGGAGTGGGGAACGAGCAGTACTTC. The chain combines TRBV5-6 with TRBJ2-7; 7 bases map to TRBD2. Germline V gene data show CDR1 as SGHDT and CDR2 as YYEEEE. The CDR3 spans 14 residues. V shed 4 bases and J 5 bases; nucleotides not matched to a gene: 9. Full variable domain (rest looked up from reference TRBV5-6 and TRBJ2-7): DAGVTQSPTHLIKTRGQQVTLRCSPKSGHDTVSWYQQALGQGPQFIFQYYEEEERQRGNFPDRFSGHQFPNYSSELNVNALLLGDSALYLCASSDAGVGNEQYFGPGTRLTVT.

The chain carries TRBV4-3 and TRBJ2-1; 9 bases are shared with TRBD2. V lost 4 bases and J lost 5; bases outside the gene matches: 12. CDR3 length: 17 residues. Per the germline V gene, CDR1 is LGHNA and CDR2 is YSLEER. The CDR3 reads CASSPLLLAGLNNEQFF. Written as DNA, the CDR3 is TGCGCCAGCAGCCCCCTACTTCTAGCGGGACTAAACAATGAGCAGTTCTTC.

This clonotype showed up just a few times. The rearrangement links TRBV7-9 to TRBJ1-3; TRBD1 matches at 9 bases. CDR3 length equals 17 residues. Germline lookup yields CDR1 SEHNR and CDR2 FQNEAQ (reference sequence). Trimming at V came to 6 bases and at J to 0 bases, leaving 9 bases not matched to a gene. CDR3 protein: CASRQTGGRGSGNTIYF. CDR3 DNA sequence: TGTGCCAGCAGACAAACAGGGGGCCGCGGCTCTGGAAACACCATATATTTT.

This clonotype has more than one count but fewer than ten. The chain links TRBV6-1 to TRBJ2-3, with 8 bases aligning to TRBD1. V lost 6 bases, J lost 2 bases, and 10 bases stayed unmatched. The CDR3 has 16 amino acids. Germline-derived CDR1 and CDR2 are MNHNS and SASEGT. The CDR3 spells CASSRTGLHYTDTQYF. In nucleotides, the CDR3 is TGTGCCAGCAGCAGGACAGGGCTACACTACACAGATACGCAGTATTTT.